Listed below are T cell receptor beta chains from one sample, sequenced in a study of vaccination and CD4 T cells after COVID-19. Antigens of these TCRs are unknown. MiXCR, run by TCRdb on the PCR reads, gives a single entry per CDR3 protein. The sample comprises more than 15,000 distinct CDR3 sequences, around 32% of which are singletons, and around a sixth rests with the top ten. Sequencing was done on a sample of cultured CD4+ T cells from blood. The origin of the receptors is a human donor with COVID-19. Both conserved end residues are part of each CDR3. D genes are given only for firm matches. Clone sizes are given selectively: once, few, many, or a class where the clone is expanded.

>TRBD2|TRBV11-3|TRBJ2-7|14|-
TGTGCCAGCAGCTCCGAAGTAGCGGGGGGGCCGCAGTACTTC
CASSSEVAGGPQYF
>-|TRBV9|TRBJ1-6|14|-
TGTGCCAGCAGACCCGGGGTGAATAATTCACCCCTCCACTTT
CASRPGVNNSPLHF
>-|TRBV6-2/TRBV6-3|TRBJ1-2|13|few
TGTGCCAGCAGTCCCAGGGATAACTATGGCTACACCTTC
CASSPRDNYGYTF
>-|TRBV11-3|TRBJ1-1|16|-
TGTGCCAGCAGCCCAGGTCGGGGACAACAGAACACTGAAGCTTTCTTT
CASSPGRGQQNTEAFF
>-|TRBV5-1|TRBJ1-1|15|-
TGCGCCAGCAGCTTGGCGGGAGGGGGGTACACTGAAGCTTTCTTT
CASSLAGGGYTEAFF
>-|TRBV11-3|TRBJ2-5|15|few
TGTGCCAGCAGTGACAGTAACTGGTACCAAGAGACCCAGTACTTC
CASSDSNWYQETQYF
>-|TRBV20-1|TRBJ2-3|13|few
TGCAGTGCTCCTCATCAACAGGCAGATACGCAGTATTTT
CSAPHQQADTQYF
>-|TRBV6-1|TRBJ2-5|16|-
TGTGCCAGCAACCGAACTCCGACCGGGACACAAGAGACCCAGTACTTC
CASNRTPTGTQETQYF
>-|TRBV14|TRBJ1-1|16|-
TGTGCCAGCAGCCGAGAAGGGTACAGCGGGGCCACTGAAGCTTTCTTT
CASSREGYSGATEAFF
>TRBD1|TRBV5-6|TRBJ1-6|15|-
TGTGCCAGCAGCCACACGGGACAGCCAAATTCACCCCTCCACTTT
CASSHTGQPNSPLHF
>-|TRBV7-3|TRBJ2-7|13|-
TGTGCCAGCAGCCCCTCCCCCAACGGCGAGCAGTACTTC
CASSPSPNGEQYF
>-|TRBV6-1|TRBJ2-3|12|once
TGTGCCAGCAACAGACCCCCAGATACGCAGTATTTT
CASNRPPDTQYF
>-|TRBV6-5|TRBJ2-5|14|few
TGTGCCAGCAGTTACTCGAGTATCGGAGAGACCCAGTACTTC
CASSYSSIGETQYF
>-|TRBV5-4|TRBJ2-3|14|-
TGTGCCAGCAGCTTGGGGGACCAAGCCGGCACGCAGTATTTT
CASSLGDQAGTQYF
>TRBD1|TRBV6-1|TRBJ1-6|14|few
TGTGCCAGCAGTGAAGAGACAGGGGCTTCACCCCTCCACTTT
CASSEETGASPLHF
>-|TRBV6-1|TRBJ1-4|16|-
TGTGCCAGCAGTCGAAAGGGTGGGTCCTTAGATGAAAAACTGTTTTTT
CASSRKGGSLDEKLFF
>TRBD1|TRBV7-6|TRBJ1-1|15|-
TGTGCCAGCAGCTTAGGTCGGACAGGGAACACTGAAGCTTTCTTT
CASSLGRTGNTEAFF
>-|TRBV7-9|TRBJ2-1|14|few
TGTGCCAGCTCTGGGGGGCGTACCTACAATGAGCAGTTCTTC
CASSGGRTYNEQFF
>TRBD1|TRBV7-9|TRBJ2-3|15|-
TGTGCCAGCAGCTGGACAGGGGGCTTCACAGATACGCAGTATTTT
CASSWTGGFTDTQYF
>TRBD1|TRBV6-2/TRBV6-3|TRBJ1-5|16|-
TGTGCCAGCAGTTACTCGAAAGGGACAGGGAATCAGCCCCAGCATTTT
CASSYSKGTGNQPQHF
>-|TRBV7-7|TRBJ2-7|13|-
TGTGCTAGCAGCTTAGCTCTCGGGTCCGAGCAGTACTTC
CASSLALGSEQYF
>-|TRBV20-1|TRBJ1-2|13|few
TGCAGTGCCAGCCCGGGGGCAGGGAGTGGCTACACCTTC
CSASPGAGSGYTF
>TRBD1|TRBV20-1|TRBJ1-5|15|medium-sized
TGCAGTGCTAGACTGACAGGGCCGGGCAATCAGCCCCAGCATTTT
CSARLTGPGNQPQHF
>-|TRBV27|TRBJ2-7|14|-
TGTGCCAGCAGTCCCTCGCGGGGTCCGTACGAGCAGTACTTC
CASSPSRGPYEQYF
>-|TRBV6-1|TRBJ1-5|14|few
TGTGCCAGCAGACAGGGTAATCGCAATCAGCCCCAGCATTTT
CASRQGNRNQPQHF
>TRBD1|TRBV19|TRBJ2-3|15|once
TGTGCCAGTAGACAGGGGGCGAGGGGCACAGATACGCAGTATTTT
CASRQGARGTDTQYF
>TRBD1|TRBV14|TRBJ1-2|15|-
TGTGCCAGCAGCCCCTACGGGACAGGAAACTATGGCTACACCTTC
CASSPYGTGNYGYTF
>-|TRBV5-1|TRBJ1-1|15|-
TGCGCCAGCAGCTTGGACTCCGGCATGAACACTGAAGCTTTCTTT
CASSLDSGMNTEAFF
>TRBD1|TRBV2|TRBJ2-2|16|-
TGTGCCAGCAGTGATTCCCGGGACAGGGACACCGGGGAGCTGTTTTTT
CASSDSRDRDTGELFF
>TRBD2|TRBV4-1|TRBJ2-7|15|-
TGCGCCAGCAGCCAGGGAGCGGGGGGCACCTACGAGCAGTACTTC
CASSQGAGGTYEQYF
>-|TRBV30|TRBJ1-3|15|-
TGTGCCTGGGAGCACGGGAGCGGCGCTGGAAACACCATATATTTT
CAWEHGSGAGNTIYF
>TRBD1|TRBV6-1|TRBJ1-5|17|few
TGTGCCAGCAGCCCAACGACAGGGGCGGCGAGCAATCAGCCCCAGCATTTT
CASSPTTGAASNQPQHF
>-|TRBV18|TRBJ1-4|13|-
TGTGCCAGCTCACCAAGGCAGAATGAAAAACTGTTTTTT
CASSPRQNEKLFF
>TRBD1|TRBV5-5|TRBJ2-3|14|-
TGTGCCAGCAGCTCAGGGGGCCCCACAGATACGCAGTATTTT
CASSSGGPTDTQYF
>-|TRBV20-1|TRBJ1-1|15|few
TGCAGTGCTAGAACCCCGAGCACCGTGAACACTGAAGCTTTCTTT
CSARTPSTVNTEAFF
>-|TRBV19|TRBJ1-1|15|once
TGTGCCAGTAGTATAGGCTTAAAGGGACGGTATGAAGCTTTCTTT
CASSIGLKGRYEAFF
>-|TRBV6-5|TRBJ2-5|15|-
TGTGCCAGCAGTTCTAGAGGGACTGCCCAAGAGACCCAGTACTTC
CASSSRGTAQETQYF
>-|TRBV6-1|TRBJ1-2|13|few
TGTGCCAGTACCCCCGGTGGCAACTATGGCTACACCTTC
CASTPGGNYGYTF
>-|TRBV11-3|TRBJ2-1|15|few
TGTGCCAGCAGCTTAGTGGTGGGGGCAAACAATGAGCAGTTCTTC
CASSLVVGANNEQFF
>TRBD1|TRBV20-1|TRBJ2-3|15|few
TGCAGTGCTAGAGACAGGACAGGGGGCACAGATACGCAGTATTTT
CSARDRTGGTDTQYF
>-|TRBV20-1|TRBJ2-4|16|-
TGCAGTGCTACCTCCCACGAGGCACTAGCCAAAAACATTCAGTACTTC
CSATSHEALAKNIQYF
>-|TRBV27|TRBJ1-6|14|-
TGTGCCAGCAGTTTAGGGGCAAACGCTTCACCCCTCCACTTT
CASSLGANASPLHF